This T cell receptor beta chain was recorded in a study of T cells in localized non-small cell lung cancer (dated by TCRdb to about 2020). Turning to the overall study: T cell repertoires of some 240 early-stage NSCLC patients were analyzed, with tumors being compared against uninvolved tumor-adjacent lungs. NSCLC patients had a mean age of around 70 years, and 129 were male and about a hundred female. The cohort was made up of a few hundred treatment-naive NSCLC patients whose localized lung tumors had been resected.

The immunoSEQ Assay was used to sequence TCR beta CDR3 regions from DNA. The authors processed their data as follows. To compute T cell density, TCR beta template counts were normalized to usable DNA, which was estimated by amplifying housekeeping genes. The preseqR package was used to estimate richness by extrapolating to 400,000 templates for PBMC samples and to 120,000 templates for tissue samples. Clonality was taken to be one minus Pielou's evenness. Tissue-enriched TCRs were identified by differential abundance testing using productive amino-acid clonotypes, minimum total count 5 and alpha 0.1. The Jaccard Index and the Morisita Overlap Index were used to measure repertoire overlap between compartments. GLIPH clustered TCR beta CDR3s with public tetramer-defined viral CDR3s; viral motifs required at least three viral sequences plus V-gene enrichment. TCRdb provides this immuneACCESS table in a form limited to in-frame rearrangements. Some clones are lacking; in checked studies, under half of them reflect an unresolved V gene, and why the rest are absent is not known. That table gives V, J and clone size, and the DNA gave D and trimming. The table for this sample lists under 2,000 clones; about a quarter of them were counted only once. The biggest ten clones account for 4% to 5.5% of the sample.

At diagnosis, peripheral blood, uninvolved tumor-adjacent lung and tumor were collected and were preserved as a mix of fresh-frozen and FFPE material. The CDR3 covers 19 residues, taking in both the cysteine and the phenylalanine. The sequence is cut down to CDR3 DNA, 57 bases in frame from base 1. Clipping removes 3 bases from V and 0 bases from J, with 12 as the unmatched junction base count. Sequences KGHSH (CDR1) and LQKENI (CDR2) are obtained from the germline V gene. Turning to this clone: Its cognate antigen has yet to be identified. No much larger clone is present one base from it, and per-base qualities are unavailable.

Study-level results and caveats: A median of approximately 53 of the top 100 tumor clones turned up in the paired uninvolved adjacent lung, and under 30 of those clones also ranked among the top 100 of that same adjacent lung. Because of the exploratory design, TCR variables were selected using unadjusted p-values without false-discovery rate correction. Higher T cell density in blood was associated with longer overall survival, whereas higher clonality in adjacent lung was associated with shorter survival. Because multi-region tumor sequencing was not performed, intratumor heterogeneity could not be ruled out. Uninvolved tumor-adjacent lung showed the highest T cell clonality, higher than tumor, which suggests more focused antigenic responses in the uninvolved tumor-adjacent lung.

The V and J segments used are TRBV18 and TRBJ1-5; TRBD1 fits 9 bases in the junction. This specimen was lung tumor tissue, taken before any cancer treatment. This TCR came from a male donor aged 60 or over with stage II lung adenocarcinoma. The CDR3 amino acid sequence is: CASSPPPGTGSYSNQPQHF. The DNA sequence follows: TGTGCCAGCTCACCCCCACCGGGGACAGGGTCTTATAGCAATCAGCCCCAGCATTTT.